These T cell receptor beta chains were read from a single sample in a study of blood T cell repertoires in COVID-19. Profiled with immunoSEQ multiplex PCR; TCRdb holds only in-frame clones, not every one. The sample comprises about 200,000 clones, almost 85% of which are singletons, and 15% rests with the top ten. The sequenced sample consisted of PBMCs or T cells enriched from blood (not recorded which). Receptor source: a man aged 40-49 years who had recovered from COVID-19. Each CDR3 is given with its conserved first and last residue. The D gene is left open where the match is weak. Clone size is shown for a subset of rows, as once, few, many or a class of expanded clone.

CDR3aa,CDR3nt,d_gene,j_gene,abundance,v_gene
CASSERTGHQPQHF,TGTGCCAGCAGCGAAAGGACAGGGCACCAGCCCCAGCATTTT,TRBD1,TRBJ1-5,.,TRBV5-6
CASSILAGSSYEQYF,TGTGCCAGTAGTATACTGGCTGGGAGCTCCTACGAGCAGTACTTC,.,TRBJ2-7,.,TRBV19
CALTRTSGGYEQYF,TGTGCCTTGACCCGGACTAGCGGGGGCTACGAGCAGTACTTC,TRBD2,TRBJ2-7,.,TRBV30
CASRRTGFEQYF,TGTGCCAGCAGAAGGACAGGGTTCGAGCAGTACTTC,TRBD1,TRBJ2-7,.,TRBV2
CATGRQRGDQETQYF,TGTGCCACGGGGAGGCAGCGGGGGGACCAAGAGACCCAGTACTTC,TRBD2,TRBJ2-5,.,TRBV2
CASISPSGPQHF,TGTGCCAGCATCTCCCCTTCCGGGCCCCAGCATTTT,.,TRBJ1-5,.,TRBV28
CASSPPPGSSYNEQFF,TGTGCCAGCAGCCCCCCTCCCGGGAGCTCCTACAATGAGCAGTTCTTC,.,TRBJ2-1,few,TRBV7-9
CASSFKEEEQFF,TGTGCCAGCAGCTTTAAGGAGGAAGAGCAGTTCTTC,.,TRBJ2-1,.,TRBV11-3
CASSQSMGAVNTEAFF,TGCGCCAGCAGCCAGTCAATGGGGGCAGTGAACACTGAAGCTTTCTTT,.,TRBJ1-1,.,TRBV4-1
CASSLGISGNEQFF,TGTGCCAGCAGCTTGGGTATTTCAGGCAATGAGCAGTTCTTC,.,TRBJ2-1,.,TRBV7-3
CASSELADSYNEQFF,TGTGCCAGCAGCGAACTAGCGGACTCCTACAATGAGCAGTTCTTC,TRBD2,TRBJ2-1,.,TRBV7-6
CASSALGSTRANVLTF,TGTGCCAGCAGCGCCCTCGGGTCTACAAGGGCCAACGTCCTGACTTTC,.,TRBJ2-6,.,TRBV9
CASSGARGNYEQYF,TGTGCCAGCAGCGGGGCGCGGGGCAACTACGAGCAGTACTTC,.,TRBJ2-7,.,TRBV9
CASSIRGGTSPLHF,TGTGCCAGTAGTATCCGCGGGGGGACCTCACCCCTCCACTTT,.,TRBJ1-6,.,TRBV19
CASSLGLADYNEQFF,TGTGCCAGCAGCTTAGGCCTAGCAGATTACAATGAGCAGTTCTTC,.,TRBJ2-1,.,TRBV7-2
CASSVWGQGSPATNEKLFF,TGTGCCAGCAGCGTCTGGGGACAGGGTTCTCCAGCAACTAATGAAAAACTGTTTTTT,TRBD1,TRBJ1-4,.,TRBV9
CASTPGLAGIYEQYF,TGTGCCAGCACCCCGGGACTAGCGGGGATCTACGAGCAGTACTTC,TRBD2,TRBJ2-7,.,TRBV6-2/TRBV6-3
CASSSTGHSYEQYF,TGTGCCAGCAGTTCCACAGGACATAGCTACGAGCAGTACTTC,.,TRBJ2-7,.,TRBV28
CASSPKTSGSYEQFF,TGTGCCAGCAGTCCCAAGACTAGCGGGAGCTATGAGCAGTTCTTC,TRBD2,TRBJ2-1,.,TRBV27
CAISDTGDGFTSYGYTF,TGTGCCATCAGTGATACAGGCGATGGCTTTACTTCCTATGGCTACACCTTC,.,TRBJ1-2,.,TRBV10-3
CASSFGDNSAYEQYF,TGTGCCAGCAGTTTTGGGGACAATTCCGCCTACGAGCAGTACTTC,.,TRBJ2-7,.,TRBV28
CASSSRGLAGHENTEAFF,TGTGCCAGCAGCTCGAGAGGATTAGCGGGGCACGAGAACACTGAAGCTTTCTTT,.,TRBJ1-1,.,TRBV7-3
CASSYAVYNSPLHF,TGTGCCAGCAGTTATGCGGTATATAATTCACCCCTCCACTTT,.,TRBJ1-6,.,TRBV6-5
CASSRTGAETQYF,TGTGCCAGCAGCCGAACAGGGGCGGAGACCCAGTACTTC,TRBD1,TRBJ2-5,.,TRBV11-2
CASSLNSGSYNEQFF,TGTGCCAGCAGCTTAAACTCGGGCTCCTACAATGAGCAGTTCTTC,.,TRBJ2-1,few,TRBV7-3
CASSLVQGLNTEAFF,TGTGCCAGCAGCTTGGTTCAGGGGTTGAACACTGAAGCTTTCTTT,.,TRBJ1-1,.,TRBV5-8
CASSTRGQAGEQYF,TGCGCCAGCAGCACTCGTGGACAGGCTGGAGAGCAGTACTTC,TRBD1,TRBJ2-7,.,TRBV4-1
CASSLFPVGTGGSGANVLTF,TGTGCCAGCAGCTTATTTCCCGTAGGGACAGGGGGCTCTGGGGCCAACGTCCTGACTTTC,TRBD1,TRBJ2-6,.,TRBV5-5
CASMRAFGSPLHF,TGTGCCAGTATGCGGGCTTTTGGTTCACCCCTCCACTTT,.,TRBJ1-6,.,TRBV19
CASTSNQGRRSSTDTQYF,TGTGCCAGCACCTCCAATCAGGGCCGGAGATCTAGCACAGATACGCAGTATTTT,.,TRBJ2-3,.,TRBV21-1
CATSREQGSGNTIYF,TGTGCCACCAGCAGAGAACAGGGGTCTGGAAACACCATATATTTT,TRBD1,TRBJ1-3,.,TRBV15
CASRPGQINSPLHF,TGTGCCAGCAGGCCGGGACAGATCAATTCACCCCTCCACTTT,TRBD1,TRBJ1-6,.,TRBV2
CATSPGGLSSYEQYF,TGTGCCACCAGCCCCGGGGGTCTGAGCTCCTACGAGCAGTACTTC,.,TRBJ2-7,.,TRBV24-1
CASSQVGKGWQPQHF,TGTGCCAGCAGCCAAGTCGGTAAGGGGTGGCAGCCCCAGCATTTT,.,TRBJ1-5,.,TRBV3-1/TRBV3-2
CAWSRQTDGYTF,TGTGCCTGGAGCCGGCAGACTGACGGCTACACCTTC,.,TRBJ1-2,few,TRBV30
CASSLFQGSAEAFF,TGTGCCAGCAGTTTATTCCAGGGGTCGGCTGAAGCTTTCTTT,.,TRBJ1-1,.,TRBV28
CASSPSSGNEKLFF,TGTGCCAGCAGCCCCTCGTCAGGGAATGAAAAACTGTTTTTT,.,TRBJ1-4,.,TRBV7-8
CASSVGQVGPQHF,TGTGCCAGCAGCGTAGGCCAGGTGGGGCCCCAGCATTTT,.,TRBJ1-5,.,TRBV9
CASSWALSSYNEQFF,TGTGCCAGCAGCTGGGCCCTAAGCTCCTACAATGAGCAGTTCTTC,.,TRBJ2-1,.,TRBV11-3
CASSEGLAGTGELFF,TGTGCCAGCAGCGAAGGACTAGCGGGGACCGGGGAGCTGTTTTTT,TRBD2,TRBJ2-2,.,TRBV7-3
CASSIDSNYGYTF,TGTGCCAGTAGTATAGACAGTAACTATGGCTACACCTTC,.,TRBJ1-2,.,TRBV19
CASSLSLDTQYF,TGCGCCAGCAGCTTGTCTTTGGATACGCAGTATTTT,.,TRBJ2-3,.,TRBV5-1
CASSPTGASSGNTIYF,TGTGCCAGCAGCCCTACAGGGGCGAGCTCTGGAAACACCATATATTTT,TRBD1,TRBJ1-3,.,TRBV7-3
CAWSVPRGQEKLFF,TGTGCCTGGAGTGTGCCCAGGGGGCAGGAAAAACTGTTTTTT,TRBD1,TRBJ1-4,.,TRBV30